This T cell receptor beta chain was retrieved from a study of response to subunit inactivated influenza vaccine. TCRdb redid the calling of the RT-PCR reads with MiXCR, one entry per CDR3 protein. Found here are roughly 620,000 distinct CDR3 sequences, roughly 10% of them singletons; the top ten hold more than 9.5%. The germline V gene has CDR1 SGHRS and CDR2 YFSETQ. Trimming cost V 5 bases and J 0 bases, with 11 bases left between them. CDR3 size: 14 residues. The same sample was also studied in work on T cells expressing NK-cell markers. That paper notes: As the method of synthesis, 5'RACE template switching with UMIs yielded TCR beta cDNA.

This receptor was identified in a man aged 45 to 65 who received an inactivated influenza vaccine. Sequences were derived from PBMCs from blood, sampled on the day of vaccination. This rearrangement joins TRBV5-1 to TRBJ1-2; D gene unclear. The CDR3 DNA follows: TGCGCCAGCAGTTGGACCGATGCTAACTATGGCTACACCTTC. This sequence encodes CASSWTDANYGYTF.